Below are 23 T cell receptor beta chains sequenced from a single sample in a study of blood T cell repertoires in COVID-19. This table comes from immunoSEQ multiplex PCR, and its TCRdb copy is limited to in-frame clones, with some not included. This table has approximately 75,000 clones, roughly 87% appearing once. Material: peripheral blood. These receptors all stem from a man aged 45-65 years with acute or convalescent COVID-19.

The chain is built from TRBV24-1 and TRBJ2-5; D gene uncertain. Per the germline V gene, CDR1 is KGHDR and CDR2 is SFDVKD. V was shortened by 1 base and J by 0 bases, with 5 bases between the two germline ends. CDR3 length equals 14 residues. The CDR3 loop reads CATSDFPDQETQYF. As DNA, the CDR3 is TGTGCCACCAGTGATTTCCCAGACCAAGAGACCCAGTACTTC.

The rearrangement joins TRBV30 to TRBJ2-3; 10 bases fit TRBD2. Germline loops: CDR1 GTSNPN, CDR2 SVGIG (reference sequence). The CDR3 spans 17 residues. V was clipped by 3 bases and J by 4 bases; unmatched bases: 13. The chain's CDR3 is CAWSWGLAGGIPDTQYF. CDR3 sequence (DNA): TGTGCCTGGAGCTGGGGGTTAGCGGGGGGTATCCCAGATACGCAGTATTTT. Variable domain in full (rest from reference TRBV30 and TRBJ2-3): SQTIHQWPATLVQPVGSPLSLECTVEGTSNPNLYWYRQAAGRGLQLLFYSVGIGQISSEVPQNLSASRPQDRQFILSSKKLLLSDSGFYLCAWSWGLAGGIPDTQYFGPGTRLTVL.

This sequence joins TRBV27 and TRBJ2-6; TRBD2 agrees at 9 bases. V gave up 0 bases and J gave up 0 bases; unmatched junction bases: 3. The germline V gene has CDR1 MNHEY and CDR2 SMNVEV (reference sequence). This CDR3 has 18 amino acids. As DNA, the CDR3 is TGTGCCAGCAGTTTATCTGCTAGCGGGGACTCTGGGGCCAACGTCCTGACTTTC. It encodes CASSLSASGDSGANVLTF.

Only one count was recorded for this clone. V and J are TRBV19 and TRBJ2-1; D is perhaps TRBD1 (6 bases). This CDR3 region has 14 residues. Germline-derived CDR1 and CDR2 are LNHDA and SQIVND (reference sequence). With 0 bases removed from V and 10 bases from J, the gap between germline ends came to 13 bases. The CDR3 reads CASSIENYRDEQFF. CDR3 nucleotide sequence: TGTGCCAGTAGTATAGAAAACTACAGGGACGAGCAGTTCTTC.

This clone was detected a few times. The CDR3 reads CASSQDYQALGGYTF. CDR3 DNA: TGTGCCAGCAGCCAAGATTACCAGGCCTTGGGTGGCTACACCTTC. The chain has TRBV4-2 and TRBJ1-2; D gene ambiguous. CDR3 length: 15 residues. Germline V gives CDR1 LGHNA, CDR2 YNFKEQ. V lost 0 bases and J 7 bases, leaving 15 bases between the germline ends.

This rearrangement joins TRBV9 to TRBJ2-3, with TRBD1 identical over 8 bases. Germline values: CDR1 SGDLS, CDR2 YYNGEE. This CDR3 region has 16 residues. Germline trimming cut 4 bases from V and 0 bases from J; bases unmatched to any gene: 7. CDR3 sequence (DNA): TGTGCCAGCAGCCTCCGGGACAGGCTTAGCACAGATACGCAGTATTTT. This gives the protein CASSLRDRLSTDTQYF.

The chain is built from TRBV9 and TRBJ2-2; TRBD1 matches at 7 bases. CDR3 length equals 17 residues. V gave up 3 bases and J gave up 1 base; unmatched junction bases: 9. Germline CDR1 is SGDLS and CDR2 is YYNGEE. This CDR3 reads CASSAGWAGGNTGELFF. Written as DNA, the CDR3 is TGTGCCAGCAGCGCCGGGTGGGCAGGGGGGAACACCGGGGAGCTGTTTTTT. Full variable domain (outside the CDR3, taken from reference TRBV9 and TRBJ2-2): DSGVTQTPKHLITATGQRVTLRCSPRSGDLSVYWYQQSLDQGLQFLIQYYNGEERAKGNILERFSAQQFPDLHSELNLSSLELGDSALYFCASSAGWAGGNTGELFFGEGSRLTVL.

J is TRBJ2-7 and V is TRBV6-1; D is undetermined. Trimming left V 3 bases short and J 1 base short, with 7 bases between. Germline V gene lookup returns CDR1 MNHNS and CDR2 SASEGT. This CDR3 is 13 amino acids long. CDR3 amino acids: CASSEYISYEQYF. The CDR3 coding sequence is TGTGCCAGCAGTGAGTACATATCCTACGAGCAGTACTTC.

The CDR3 region has the DNA TGTGCCAGTAGTAGGCTGGGGGGAGACACTGAAGCTTTCTTT. Encoded protein: CASSRLGGDTEAFF. This chain joins TRBV19 and TRBJ1-1, with D possibly matching TRBD1 (5 bases). Looked up from germline, CDR1 is LNHDA and CDR2 is SQIVND (reference sequence). The CDR3 loop spans 14 amino acids. V was shortened by 4 bases and J by 3 bases, with 12 bases between the two germline ends.

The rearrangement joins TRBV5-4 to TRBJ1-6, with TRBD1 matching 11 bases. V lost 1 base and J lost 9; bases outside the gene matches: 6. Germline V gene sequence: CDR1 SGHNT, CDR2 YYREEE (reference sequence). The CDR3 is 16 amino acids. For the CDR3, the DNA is TGTGCCAGCAGCTTGAACCCGGGACAGGGGGTTTCACCCCTCCACTTT. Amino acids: CASSLNPGQGVSPLHF.

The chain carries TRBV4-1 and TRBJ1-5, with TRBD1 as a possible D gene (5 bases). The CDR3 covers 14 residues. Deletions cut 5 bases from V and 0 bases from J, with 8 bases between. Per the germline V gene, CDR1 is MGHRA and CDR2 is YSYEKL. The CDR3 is CASSNRFSNQPQHF. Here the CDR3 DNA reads TGCGCCAGCAGCAACAGGTTTAGCAATCAGCCCCAGCATTTT.

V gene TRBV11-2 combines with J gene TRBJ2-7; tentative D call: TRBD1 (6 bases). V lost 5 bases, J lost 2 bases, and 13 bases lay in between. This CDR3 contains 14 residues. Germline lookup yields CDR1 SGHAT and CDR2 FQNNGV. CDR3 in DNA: TGTGCCAGCAGCCCCGGGACATTAGCCTACGAGCAGTACTTC. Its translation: CASSPGTLAYEQYF.

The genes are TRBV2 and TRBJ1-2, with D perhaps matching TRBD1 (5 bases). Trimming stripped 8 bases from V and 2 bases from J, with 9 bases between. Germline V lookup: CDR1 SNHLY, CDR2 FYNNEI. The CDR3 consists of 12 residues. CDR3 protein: CASLTVNYGYTF. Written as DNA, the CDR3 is TGTGCCAGCTTGACAGTAAACTATGGCTACACCTTC.

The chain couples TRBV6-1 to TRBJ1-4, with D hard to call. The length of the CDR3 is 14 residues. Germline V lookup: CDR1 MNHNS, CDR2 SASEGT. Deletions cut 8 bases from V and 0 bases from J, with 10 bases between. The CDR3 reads CASGEGATNEKLFF. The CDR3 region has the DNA TGTGCCAGCGGCGAGGGAGCAACTAATGAAAAACTGTTTTTT.

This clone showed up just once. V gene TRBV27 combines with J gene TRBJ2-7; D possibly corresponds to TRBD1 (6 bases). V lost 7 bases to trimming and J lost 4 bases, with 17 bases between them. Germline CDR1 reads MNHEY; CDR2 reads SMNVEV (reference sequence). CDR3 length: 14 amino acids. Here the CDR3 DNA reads TGTGCCAGCACCAGCAAGTGGGGGCTTTACGAGCAGTACTTC. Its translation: CASTSKWGLYEQYF.

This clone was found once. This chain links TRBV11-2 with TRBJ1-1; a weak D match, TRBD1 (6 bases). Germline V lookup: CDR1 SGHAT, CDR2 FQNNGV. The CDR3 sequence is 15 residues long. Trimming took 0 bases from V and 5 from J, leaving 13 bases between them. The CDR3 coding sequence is TGTGCCAGCAGCTTAGATCCCGGGGGGCCGACTGAAGCTTTCTTT. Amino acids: CASSLDPGGPTEAFF.

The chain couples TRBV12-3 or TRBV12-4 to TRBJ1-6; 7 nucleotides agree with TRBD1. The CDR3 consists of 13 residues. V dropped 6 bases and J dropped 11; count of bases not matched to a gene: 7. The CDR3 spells CASSPDRVTPLHF. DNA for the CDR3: TGTGCCAGCAGCCCAGACAGGGTTACACCCCTCCACTTT.

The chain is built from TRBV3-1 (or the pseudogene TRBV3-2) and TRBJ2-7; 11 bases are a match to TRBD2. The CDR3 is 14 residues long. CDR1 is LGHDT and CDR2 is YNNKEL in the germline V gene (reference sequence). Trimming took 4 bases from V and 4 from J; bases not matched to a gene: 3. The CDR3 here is CASSLSGGEYEQYF. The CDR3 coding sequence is TGTGCCAGCAGCCTTAGCGGGGGGGAGTACGAGCAGTACTTC.

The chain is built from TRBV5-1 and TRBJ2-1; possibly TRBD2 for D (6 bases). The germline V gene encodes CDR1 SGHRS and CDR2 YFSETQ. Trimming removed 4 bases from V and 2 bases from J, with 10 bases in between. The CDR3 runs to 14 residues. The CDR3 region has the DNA TGCGCCAGCAGCAGTAGCGGTCCCTACAATGAGCAGTTCTTC. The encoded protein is CASSSSGPYNEQFF.

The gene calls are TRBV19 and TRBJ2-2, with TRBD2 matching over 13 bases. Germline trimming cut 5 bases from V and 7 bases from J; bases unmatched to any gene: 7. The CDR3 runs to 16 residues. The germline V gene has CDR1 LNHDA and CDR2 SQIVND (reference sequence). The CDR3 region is CASSSRLAGGLGELFF. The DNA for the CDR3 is TGTGCCAGTAGTTCTCGACTAGCGGGGGGCCTCGGGGAGCTGTTTTTT.

This CDR3 reads CASADRNQPQHF. DNA of the CDR3: TGTGCCAGTGCTGACAGAAATCAGCCCCAGCATTTT. The J gene is TRBJ1-5, the V gene TRBV19; D possibly corresponds to TRBD1 (5 bases). CDR3 length: 12 residues. Per germline, CDR1 LNHDA and CDR2 SQIVND (reference sequence). Trimming left V 8 bases short and J 4 bases short, with 9 bases between.

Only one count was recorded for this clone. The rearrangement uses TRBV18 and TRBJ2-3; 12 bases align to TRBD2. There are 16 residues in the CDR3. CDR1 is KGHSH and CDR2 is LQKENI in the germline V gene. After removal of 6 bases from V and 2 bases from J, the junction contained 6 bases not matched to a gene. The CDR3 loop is CASSRTSGASTDTQYF. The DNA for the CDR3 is TGTGCCAGCTCGCGGACTAGCGGGGCTTCCACAGATACGCAGTATTTT.

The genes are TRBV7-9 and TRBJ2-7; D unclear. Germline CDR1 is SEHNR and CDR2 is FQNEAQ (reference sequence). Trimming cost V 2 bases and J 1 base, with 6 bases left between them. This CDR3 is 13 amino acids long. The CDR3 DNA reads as TGTGCCAGCAGCTTATCCGGGTCCTACGAGCAGTACTTC. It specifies CASSLSGSYEQYF.